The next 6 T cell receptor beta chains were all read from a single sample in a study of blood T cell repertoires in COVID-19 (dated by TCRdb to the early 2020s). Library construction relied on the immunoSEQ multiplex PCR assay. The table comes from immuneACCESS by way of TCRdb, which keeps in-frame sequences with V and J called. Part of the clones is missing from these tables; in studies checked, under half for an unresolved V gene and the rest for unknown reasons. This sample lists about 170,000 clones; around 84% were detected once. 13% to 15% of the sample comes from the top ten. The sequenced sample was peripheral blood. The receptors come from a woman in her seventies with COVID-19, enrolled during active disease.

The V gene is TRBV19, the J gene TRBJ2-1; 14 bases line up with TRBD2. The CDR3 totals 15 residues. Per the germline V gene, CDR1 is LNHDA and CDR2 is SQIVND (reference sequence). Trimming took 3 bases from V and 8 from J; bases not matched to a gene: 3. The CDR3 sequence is CASSMTTSGRDEQFF. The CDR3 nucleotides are TGTGCCAGTAGTATGACGACTAGCGGGAGGGATGAGCAGTTCTTC.

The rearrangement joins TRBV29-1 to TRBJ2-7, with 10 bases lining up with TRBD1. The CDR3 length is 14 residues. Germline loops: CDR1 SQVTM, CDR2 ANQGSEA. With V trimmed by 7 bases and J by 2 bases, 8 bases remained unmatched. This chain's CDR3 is CSAGAGQGTYEQYF. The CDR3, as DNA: TGCAGCGCTGGGGCGGGACAGGGGACCTACGAGCAGTACTTC.

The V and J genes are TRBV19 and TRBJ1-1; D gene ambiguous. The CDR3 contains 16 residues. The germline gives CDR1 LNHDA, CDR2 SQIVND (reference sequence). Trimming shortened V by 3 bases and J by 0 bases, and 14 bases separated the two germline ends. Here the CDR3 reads CASSMKRGLMNTEAFF. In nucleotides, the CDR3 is TGTGCCAGTAGTATGAAAAGAGGTCTCATGAACACTGAAGCTTTCTTT.

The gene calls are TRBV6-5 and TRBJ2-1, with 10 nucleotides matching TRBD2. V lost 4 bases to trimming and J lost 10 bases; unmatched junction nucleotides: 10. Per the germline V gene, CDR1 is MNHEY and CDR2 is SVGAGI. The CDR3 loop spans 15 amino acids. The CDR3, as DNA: TGTGCCAGCAGTTTCGCCTCTGTAGCGGGGGGAGAGCAGTTCTTC. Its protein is CASSFASVAGGEQFF.

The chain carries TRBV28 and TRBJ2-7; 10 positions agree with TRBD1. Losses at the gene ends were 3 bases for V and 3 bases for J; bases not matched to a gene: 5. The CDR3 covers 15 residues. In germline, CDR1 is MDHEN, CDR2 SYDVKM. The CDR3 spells CASSFTGDRGYEQYF. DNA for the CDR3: TGTGCCAGCAGTTTCACGGGGGACAGGGGCTACGAGCAGTACTTC. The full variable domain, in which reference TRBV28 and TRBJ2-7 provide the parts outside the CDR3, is DVKVTQSSRYLVKRTGEKVFLECVQDMDHENMFWYRQDPGLGLRLIYFSYDVKMKEKGDIPEGYSVSREKKERFSLILESASTNQTSMYLCASSFTGDRGYEQYFGPGTRLTVT.

The CDR3 region has the DNA TGCGCCAGCAGCTTGGTAGGGCAGACAGTCACAGATACGCAGTATTTT. Amino acids: CASSLVGQTVTDTQYF. V and J are TRBV5-1 and TRBJ2-3, with a possible D match to TRBD1 (5 bases). The germline V gene encodes CDR1 SGHRS and CDR2 YFSETQ. V lost 0 bases and J 2 bases, leaving 13 bases between the germline ends. The CDR3 consists of 16 residues.